This TCR beta chain was recorded in a study of control samples from healthy donors and cancer patients. TCRdb's table, derived via immunoSEQ multiplex PCR, lists solely in-frame clones and lacks some. The repertoire holds approximately 100,000 clones, with about 83% as singletons. Germline V gives CDR1 SGHNT, CDR2 YENEEA. The CDR3 contains 15 residues. The V end lost 3 bases, the J end lost 1 base, and 9 bases lay between the germline ends. This clone was found a few times. Material: blood. The chain links TRBV11-3 to TRBJ2-2; D may be TRBD1 (6 bases). The TCR originated in a woman between 40 and 55 years old in good health. In nucleotides, the CDR3 is TGTGCCAGCAGCTTTACCAGGGGGAACACCGGGGAGCTGTTTTTT. As protein: CASSFTRGNTGELFF.